The 22 T cell receptor beta chains given below trace back to one sample, sequenced in a study of PD-1 blockade in mismatch repair-deficient tumors. Assay used: immunoSEQ multiplex PCR; TCRdb lists only in-frame clones, some missing. Found here are some 100,000 clones, 70% to 85% of them singletons; the top ten hold 6.3%. The starting material was peripheral blood, obtained 30 to 36 weeks after starting pembrolizumab. All receptors derive from an adult with mismatch repair-deficient cancer.

The chain uses TRBV5-1 and TRBJ2-7; 8 bases fit TRBD2. Unmatched junction bases numbered 4, after V lost 0 bases and J lost 2 bases. Germline V gene data show CDR1 as SGHRS and CDR2 as YFSETQ. The CDR3 covers 15 residues. CDR3 sequence reads: CASSLELAETYEQYF. The CDR3 DNA follows: TGCGCCAGCAGCTTGGAACTAGCGGAAACCTACGAGCAGTACTTC.

The V gene is TRBV19, the J gene TRBJ1-4, with a tentative D call TRBD1 (6 bases). Trimming stripped 7 bases from V and 4 bases from J, with 13 bases between. Germline V CDR1 and CDR2: LNHDA, SQIVND (reference sequence). This CDR3 has 14 amino acids. CDR3 sequence (DNA): TGTGCCAGTATTGGGGGACAAGATAATGAAAAACTGTTTTTT. Encoded protein: CASIGGQDNEKLFF.

The chain links TRBV2 to TRBJ2-5, with D perhaps TRBD1 (6 bases). Looked up from germline, CDR1 is SNHLY and CDR2 is FYNNEI. V was shortened by 7 bases and J by 4 bases, with 16 bases between the two germline ends. The CDR3 extends over 14 amino acids. CDR3 bases: TGTGCCAGCACTGGTTTGGGGGCAGGAGAGACCCAGTACTTC. Translated, it gives CASTGLGAGETQYF. The complete variable domain, with remaining parts taken from reference TRBV2 and TRBJ2-5, reads EPEVTQTPSHQVTQMGQEVILRCVPISNHLYFYWYRQILGQKVEFLVSFYNNEISEKSEIFDDQFSVERPDGSNFTLKIRSTKLEDSAMYFCASTGLGAGETQYFGPGTRLLVL.

The chain combines TRBV5-8 with TRBJ2-4; TRBD1 matches 7 bases. CDR1 and CDR2 from the germline V gene are SGHTS and YDEGEE. Trimming cost V 1 base and J 5 bases; bases outside gene matches: 12. The CDR3 spans 17 residues. The DNA of the CDR3 is TGTGCCAGCAGCTTGTCCCGGGACAGATACTTACAAAACATTCAGTACTTC. It codes for CASSLSRDRYLQNIQYF.

The chain is built from TRBV29-1 and TRBJ2-1; D perhaps matches TRBD1 (5 bases). The CDR3 is made up of 12 amino acids. CDR1 is SQVTM, CDR2 ANQGSEA, per germline. V lost 8 bases, J lost 1 base, and 9 bases lay in between. The CDR3 reads CSPRDSYNEQFF. Written as DNA, the CDR3 is TGCAGCCCCAGGGATTCCTACAATGAGCAGTTCTTC.

The chain carries TRBV6-1 and TRBJ2-5, with D possibly TRBD1 on 6 matching bases. CDR3 length: 14 residues. Germline CDR1 MNHNS, CDR2 SASEGT. V was trimmed by 2 bases and J by 1 base, leaving 8 bases between them. The DNA of the CDR3 is TGTGCCAGCAGTGAAAGGACAGCCCAAGAGACCCAGTACTTC. Its protein is CASSERTAQETQYF.

V is TRBV4-2 and J is TRBJ2-3, with TRBD2 matching over 9 bases. The CDR3 spans 18 residues. Trimming took 2 bases from V and 5 from J; bases not matched to a gene: 14. CDR1 and CDR2 (germline): LGHNA, YNFKEQ. The DNA for the CDR3 is TGTGCCAGCAGCCAACAGAGGAGCGGCGGGAGGGGGGTAGATACGCAGTATTTT. Protein product: CASSQQRSGGRGVDTQYF.

The V and J genes are TRBV5-1 and TRBJ2-7, with TRBD1 identical over 9 bases. V lost 3 bases and J lost 1; bases outside the gene matches: 2. The CDR3 spans 14 residues. Germline V CDR1 and CDR2: SGHRS, YFSETQ. CDR3 region: CASSSGTGSYEQYF. The DNA for the CDR3 is TGCGCCAGCAGCTCCGGGACAGGGTCCTACGAGCAGTACTTC.

This sequence joins TRBV18 and TRBJ2-7, with TRBD2 matching 7 bases. The CDR3 loop spans 13 amino acids. Germline assignment: CDR1 KGHSH and CDR2 LQKENI. V lost 6 bases, J lost 4 bases, and 6 bases stayed unmatched. Here the CDR3 DNA reads TGTGCCAGCTCCGGGGGACTATCTTACGAGCAGTACTTC. Amino acids: CASSGGLSYEQYF.

The chain links TRBV4-1 to TRBJ1-5; unclear D gene. Germline V gene sequence: CDR1 MGHRA, CDR2 YSYEKL. The CDR3 is 16 residues long. V lost 1 base and J 7 bases, leaving 17 bases between the germline ends. CDR3 in amino acids: CASSQGGINKGQPQHF. The CDR3 DNA is TGCGCCAGCAGCCAAGGAGGGATCAATAAGGGACAGCCCCAGCATTTT.

The chain has TRBV7-6 and TRBJ2-7; maybe TRBD2 (6 bases). Germline lookup yields CDR1 SGHVS and CDR2 FNYEAQ. V was clipped by 3 bases and J by 2 bases, with 14 bases between them. The CDR3 is 15 amino acids. The CDR3, as DNA: TGTGCCAGCAGCTTTGACGGGGGAGAGGCCTACGAGCAGTACTTC. Amino acids: CASSFDGGEAYEQYF.

In the case of this clone: Other nucleotide sequences in the sample specify the same CDR3. This sequence joins TRBV7-9 and TRBJ2-7; D is uncertain. Trimming pared 5 bases from V and 0 bases from J, leaving 11 bases between. The germline V gene encodes CDR1 SEHNR and CDR2 FQNEAQ (reference sequence). The CDR3 contains 14 residues. As DNA, the CDR3 is TGTGCCAGCAGCCCTTACATGAGCTCCTACGAGCAGTACTTC. Translated, it gives CASSPYMSSYEQYF.

This chain uses TRBV30 with TRBJ1-1; no clear D gene. Trimming took 5 bases from V and 1 from J, leaving 5 bases between them. CDR1 and CDR2 (germline): GTSNPN, SVGIG (reference sequence). CDR3 length: 11 amino acids. As DNA, the CDR3 is TGTGCCTGGGAAAGGAACACTGAAGCTTTCTTT. Translating it yields CAWERNTEAFF. The complete variable domain, with remaining parts taken from reference TRBV30 and TRBJ1-1, reads SQTIHQWPATLVQPVGSPLSLECTVEGTSNPNLYWYRQAAGRGLQLLFYSVGIGQISSEVPQNLSASRPQDRQFILSSKKLLLSDSGFYLCAWERNTEAFFGQGTRLTVV.

The J gene is TRBJ1-5, the V gene TRBV19; D is possibly TRBD1 (5 bases). From germline, CDR1 is LNHDA and CDR2 SQIVND (reference sequence). This CDR3 comprises 15 residues. V shed 4 bases and J shed 1 base, with 11 bases lying between them. The CDR3 coding sequence is TGTGCCAGTAGTACTGGGCGGGACAGCAATCAGCCCCAGCATTTT. Protein sequence: CASSTGRDSNQPQHF.

The CDR3, as DNA: TGTGCCAGCAGCGGACCTAGCGGGAGCAACGAGCAGTACTTC. Translation: CASSGPSGSNEQYF. V usage is TRBV5-6 and J usage is TRBJ2-7; 10 bases map to TRBD2. This CDR3 is 14 amino acids long. Germline V gene lookup returns CDR1 SGHDT and CDR2 YYEEEE. The V and J ends lost 4 bases and 5 bases, in that order; junction bases with no gene match: 6.

The V gene is TRBV30, the J gene TRBJ2-7; tentatively, D is TRBD2 (6 bases). The germline V and J ends were trimmed by 5 bases and 2 bases, with 13 bases remaining between them. This CDR3 comprises 13 residues. CDR1 is GTSNPN and CDR2 is SVGIG in the germline V gene (reference sequence). CDR3 DNA: TGTGCCTGGGGGGCGGGGATGACCTACGAGCAGTACTTC. Translation gives CAWGAGMTYEQYF.

This clone was observed a few times. The V and J genes are TRBV30 and TRBJ1-4; no firm D call. This CDR3 region has 11 residues. The V end lost 5 bases, the J end lost 14 bases, and 15 bases lay between the germline ends. CDR1 GTSNPN and CDR2 SVGIG come from the germline V gene (reference sequence). The DNA for the CDR3 is TGTGCCTGGGGTAGCGCCACGAGGCTGTTTTTT. Its protein product is CAWGSATRLFF. The complete variable domain, with remaining parts taken from reference TRBV30 and TRBJ1-4, reads SQTIHQWPATLVQPVGSPLSLECTVEGTSNPNLYWYRQAAGRGLQLLFYSVGIGQISSEVPQNLSASRPQDRQFILSSKKLLLSDSGFYLCAWGSATRLFFGSGTQLSVL.

Points on this clone: An end of the junction does not agree with germline; a read error may underlie this. The rearrangement links TRBV5-1 to TRBJ2-2, with D perhaps matching TRBD1 or TRBD2 (5 bases each). This CDR3 has 18 residues. Per germline, CDR1 SGHRS and CDR2 YFSETQ. The CDR3 sequence: CASTLVSGAGESAGELFF. The CDR3 region has the DNA TGCGCCAGCACCTTGGTGAGTGGGGCGGGTGAGTCGGCCGGGGAGCTGTTTTTT.

This clone was detected once. The genes are TRBV27 and TRBJ1-1, with no clear D. The CDR3 totals 15 residues. Germline CDR1 MNHEY, CDR2 SMNVEV (reference sequence). V dropped 6 bases and J dropped 3 bases, with 17 bases sitting between them. The DNA for the CDR3 is TGTGCCAGCAGCCGAGCCCCGTATGGGGACACTGAAGCTTTCTTT. This gives the protein CASSRAPYGDTEAFF.

The chain joins TRBV7-8 to TRBJ2-5; 10 bases are a match to TRBD2. The germline V gene has CDR1 SGHVS and CDR2 FQNEAQ. Trimming removed 4 bases from V and 11 bases from J; junction bases left unmatched: 13. The CDR3 covers 15 residues. CDR3 in DNA: TGTGCCAGCAGCTCTCGGCTAGCGGGAGACGGGGAGCAGTACTTC. Its translation: CASSSRLAGDGEQYF.

The chain uses TRBV18 and TRBJ2-7; 14 bases are a match to TRBD2. The ends lost 5 bases at V and 6 bases at J; junction bases unmatched: 3. The length of the CDR3 is 14 residues. Germline CDR1 and CDR2: KGHSH and LQKENI. CDR3 nucleotide sequence: TGTGCCAGCTCAGAGGGACTAGCGGGAGTCGAGCAGTACTTC. Translation: CASSEGLAGVEQYF.

The chain recombines TRBV9 with TRBJ2-2; D is unclear. V lost 4 bases to trimming and J lost 5 bases, with 9 bases between them. CDR3 length: 13 amino acids. Per the germline V gene, CDR1 is SGDLS and CDR2 is YYNGEE. The CDR3 nucleotides are TGTGCCAGCAGCTCAGTTACGACCGGGGAGCTGTTTTTT. It specifies CASSSVTTGELFF.